Described below is a single TCR beta chain sequence and its context. Profiled with immunoSEQ multiplex PCR; TCRdb holds only in-frame clones, not every one. The sample gives about 110,000 clones, roughly 79% of which show up once; roughly 6.5% is in the top ten. CDR1 and CDR2 (germline): MDHEN, SYDVKM. The CDR3 sequence is 15 residues long. V gave up 4 bases and J gave up 9 bases; unmatched junction bases: 6. The record originates from a study of control samples from healthy donors and cancer patients. This sequence originates from a man between 18 and 29 years old in good health. Sequenced input: blood. This chain joins TRBV28 and TRBJ1-6; the match to TRBD1 covers 10 bases. The CDR3: CASSWSRTGGSPLHF. CDR3 nucleotides: TGTGCCAGCAGTTGGTCCCGGACAGGGGGTTCACCCCTCCACTTT.